The 26 T cell receptor beta chains below all came from one sample that was sequenced in a study of T cell responses to AZD1222 COVID-19 vaccine. Clones were sequenced by immunoSEQ multiplex PCR, and TCRdb holds only the in-frame ones, with some missing. Of around 110,000 clones detected, around nine tenths appear once; the ten largest clones hold around 1.6%. The specimen was peripheral blood, collected 28 days after the second AZD1222 dose. The receptors shown here come from an adult who received the AZD1222 COVID-19 vaccine.

For the CDR3, the DNA is TGTGCCAGCAGCCAAGTGGAGCATACGCAGTATTTT. This gives the protein CASSQVEHTQYF. The genes are TRBV3-1 (or the pseudogene TRBV3-2) and TRBJ2-3, with unresolved D. Germline CDR1 and CDR2: LGHDT and YNNKEL (reference sequence). This CDR3 has 12 amino acids. V gave up 1 base and J gave up 7 bases, with 6 bases separating them.

CDR3 nucleotide sequence: TGTGCCAGCAGTTTTATAGGGAAAGCTTTCTTT. Translation gives CASSFIGKAFF. This chain connects TRBV28 to TRBJ1-1, with unresolved D. This CDR3 region has 11 residues. V gave up 3 bases and J gave up 9 bases, with 8 bases separating them. Germline-derived CDR1 and CDR2 are MDHEN and SYDVKM.

This clone was recorded only once. This sequence joins TRBV6-6 and TRBJ2-7; possibly TRBD2 for D (5 bases). Germline loops: CDR1 MNHNY, CDR2 SVGAGI (reference sequence). V was clipped by 6 bases and J by 0 bases, with 15 bases between them. This CDR3 region has 15 residues. The CDR3 sequence: CASSTLRVASYEQYF. The CDR3 nucleotides read TGTGCCAGCAGCACCCTGAGGGTCGCCTCCTACGAGCAGTACTTC.

The rearrangement uses TRBV15 and TRBJ2-1, with TRBD1 matching over 8 bases. Germline CDR1 LNHNV, CDR2 YYDKDF (reference sequence). V lost 3 bases to trimming and J lost 4 bases; unmatched junction nucleotides: 8. This CDR3 has 16 residues. The CDR3 bases are TGTGCCACCAGCAGCCCAGGACAGGGAATATACAATGAGCAGTTCTTC. Encoded protein: CATSSPGQGIYNEQFF. Full variable domain (rest looked up from reference TRBV15 and TRBJ2-1): DAMVIQNPRYQVTQFGKPVTLSCSQTLNHNVMYWYQQKSSQAPKLLFHYYDKDFNNEADTPDNFQSRRPNTSFCFLDIRSPGLGDTAMYLCATSSPGQGIYNEQFFGPGTRLTVL.

Only one count was recorded for this clone. J is TRBJ2-1 and V is TRBV6-4, with D unresolved. CDR3 length equals 13 residues. V was trimmed by 4 bases and J by 5 bases, leaving 9 bases between them. The germline V gene encodes CDR1 MRHNA and CDR2 SNTAGT. The CDR3 here is CASSVHTDNEQFF. The DNA of the CDR3 is TGTGCCAGCAGTGTTCATACCGACAATGAGCAGTTCTTC.

The gene calls are TRBV12-3 or TRBV12-4 and TRBJ2-7; D gene uncertain. The germline V and J ends were trimmed by 5 bases and 6 bases, with 11 bases remaining between them. This CDR3 is 12 amino acids long. The CDR3 loop is CASSPDSLEQYF. CDR3 coding DNA: TGTGCCAGCAGTCCGGATTCCCTCGAGCAGTACTTC.

This sequence joins TRBV28 and TRBJ2-7, with no clear D. From germline, CDR1 is MDHEN and CDR2 SYDVKM. The CDR3 runs to 13 residues. Trimming stripped 5 bases from V and 4 bases from J, with 12 bases between. This chain's CDR3 is CASSGPWSYEQYF. In DNA, the CDR3 is TGTGCCAGCAGTGGTCCCTGGTCGTACGAGCAGTACTTC.

This chain links TRBV6-5 with TRBJ1-4; a possible D gene is TRBD1 (5 bases). The CDR3 is 16 amino acids. Germline-derived CDR1 and CDR2 are MNHEY and SVGAGI. The V end was cut by 4 bases, the J end by 7 bases, with 19 bases between. The CDR3 DNA reads TGTGCCAGCAGTTCCCCCTCGGGGGTCCGCGGTGAAAAACTGTTTTTT. It translates to CASSSPSGVRGEKLFF.

This clone was observed once. The chain uses TRBV5-3 and TRBJ1-3; D possibly corresponds to TRBD1 (6 bases). TRBV5-3 is recorded as an ORF, its role being uncertain. CDR3 length: 15 residues. The V end was cut by 3 bases, the J end by 0 bases, with 10 bases between. This CDR3 reads CARSYQGISGNTIYF. CDR3 coding DNA: TGTGCCAGAAGCTACCAGGGGATCTCTGGAAACACCATATATTTT.

The V and J genes are TRBV15 and TRBJ2-5, with TRBD2 matching 7 bases. This CDR3 has 16 residues. The V segment lost 5 bases and the J segment 5 bases; nucleotides outside the gene matches: 14. CDR1 LNHNV and CDR2 YYDKDF come from the germline V gene (reference sequence). CDR3 in amino acids: CATSHRVAGIRETQYF. In DNA form, the CDR3 reads TGTGCCACCAGCCACCGGGTAGCGGGTATCCGGGAGACCCAGTACTTC.

The CDR3, as DNA: TGTGCCAGCAGCAGGACAGGATTTAATCAGCCCCAGCATTTT. Protein: CASSRTGFNQPQHF. The chain combines TRBV25-1 with TRBJ1-5, with 7 nucleotides matching TRBD1. Germline assignment: CDR1 MGHDK and CDR2 SYGVNS. V lost 6 bases to trimming and J lost 4 bases; unmatched junction nucleotides: 6. The CDR3 runs 14 residues.

The gene calls are TRBV4-1 and TRBJ1-5; D remains ambiguous. This CDR3 contains 17 residues. The ends were cut back, 4 bases at V and 1 base at J, with 17 bases in the middle. Looked up from germline, CDR1 is MGHRA and CDR2 is YSYEKL. The CDR3 coding sequence is TGCGCCAGCAGCCTCACGGAAGGGCGTGGGAGCAATCAGCCCCAGCATTTT. Residues: CASSLTEGRGSNQPQHF.

This chain joins TRBV7-8 and TRBJ1-2, with D maybe TRBD1 (5 bases). Per germline, CDR1 SGHVS and CDR2 FQNEAQ. Trimming stripped 1 base from V and 3 bases from J, with 12 bases between. This CDR3 has 15 amino acids. The CDR3 bases are TGTGCCAGCAGCTTAGGCGGTCAGGGACACTATGGCTACACCTTC. Translating gives CASSLGGQGHYGYTF.

V usage is TRBV27 and J usage is TRBJ2-3; 7 bases align to TRBD1. The CDR3 sequence is 15 residues long. CDR1 is MNHEY and CDR2 is SMNVEV in the germline V gene (reference sequence). Trimming at V came to 3 bases and at J to 6 bases, leaving 9 bases not matched to a gene. The CDR3 DNA is TGTGCCAGCAGTTTCTGGGATAGACAGGGTGATACGCAGTATTTT. Residues: CASSFWDRQGDTQYF.

This clone was seen a single time. The V gene is TRBV6-2 or TRBV6-3, the J gene TRBJ2-5; D may be TRBD1 (5 bases). Trimming cost V 4 bases and J 5 bases, with 8 bases left between them. The CDR3 runs 12 residues. CDR1 is MNHEY and CDR2 is SVGEGT in the germline V gene. For the CDR3, the DNA is TGTGCCAGCAGTTCCAGGGTTGAGACCCAGTACTTC. This codes for CASSSRVETQYF.

This sequence joins TRBV12-3 or TRBV12-4 and TRBJ2-7; D uncertain. This CDR3 contains 12 residues. V shed 3 bases and J shed 5 bases, with 8 bases lying between them. The DNA of the CDR3 is TGTGCCAGCAGTTTGATGGGGAACGAGCAGTACTTC. Protein sequence: CASSLMGNEQYF.

V is TRBV6-5 and J is TRBJ2-2, with 9 bases aligning to TRBD1. Germline V gene lookup returns CDR1 MNHEY and CDR2 SVGAGI. V lost 2 bases to trimming and J lost 6 bases; unmatched junction nucleotides: 4. The CDR3 has 15 residues. The CDR3 DNA is TGTGCCAGCAGTTACCGGGACAGGGAGGCCGGGGAGCTGTTTTTT. This encodes CASSYRDREAGELFF.

V and J are TRBV1 and TRBJ2-5; the table's D call TRBD2 went unverified against the DNA. TRBV1 is flagged as a pseudogene. The CDR3 consists of 14 residues. The CDR3 DNA is TGCACCAGCAGCCGGCTAGCTTATCAAGAGACCCAGTACTTC. Translation gives CTSSRLAYQETQYF.

The chain couples TRBV7-8 to TRBJ1-5; the D is unclear. Per germline, CDR1 SGHVS and CDR2 FQNEAQ. The CDR3 sequence is 16 residues long. Trimming pared 0 bases from V and 0 bases from J, leaving 9 bases between. The CDR3 DNA follows: TGTGCCAGCAGCTTAGCGCGAGGGATTAGCAATCAGCCCCAGCATTTT. Translation: CASSLARGISNQPQHF.

This rearrangement joins TRBV29-1 to TRBJ2-7; no definite D call. The CDR3 totals 11 residues. From germline, CDR1 is SQVTM and CDR2 ANQGSEA. The germline V and J ends were trimmed by 7 bases and 3 bases, with 10 bases remaining between them. The CDR3 bases are TGCAGCGCCTTTAAAGGCTACGAGCAGTACTTC. Its translation is CSAFKGYEQYF.

The chain couples TRBV7-2 to TRBJ1-5; D is ambiguous. The ends were cut back, 3 bases at V and 5 bases at J, with 11 bases in the middle. The CDR3 contains 14 residues. From germline, CDR1 is SGHTA and CDR2 FQGNSA. DNA of the CDR3: TGTGCCAGCAGCTTCTCCTGGTTTGATCAGCCCCAGCATTTT. It encodes CASSFSWFDQPQHF.

This chain joins TRBV29-1 and TRBJ2-5, with D maybe TRBD2 (6 bases). CDR1 SQVTM and CDR2 ANQGSEA come from the germline V gene. V gave up 6 bases and J gave up 1 base, with 12 bases separating them. The CDR3 totals 13 residues. This CDR3 reads CSVSGGTQETQYF. CDR3 DNA: TGCAGCGTCTCTGGCGGGACCCAAGAGACCCAGTACTTC.

J is TRBJ1-5 and V is TRBV28; D not resolved. The germline V gene encodes CDR1 MDHEN and CDR2 SYDVKM. V was cut by 5 bases and J by 11 bases, with 22 bases left in between. The CDR3 covers 15 residues. CDR3 protein: CASSPPAGRSQAQHF. CDR3 sequence (DNA): TGTGCCAGCAGTCCACCGGCGGGGAGGTCCCAAGCCCAGCATTTT.

The chain has TRBV11-2 and TRBJ1-3; D not certain. With 5 bases removed from V and 0 bases from J, the gap between germline ends came to 14 bases. Germline assignment: CDR1 SGHAT and CDR2 FQNNGV. CDR3 length: 16 residues. The CDR3 DNA reads as TGTGCCAGCAGCCCTAACCGCAAACACTCTGGAAACACCATATATTTT. This encodes CASSPNRKHSGNTIYF.

The rearrangement joins TRBV29-1 to TRBJ2-7, with TRBD1 matching over 10 bases. The CDR3 runs to 14 residues. The J segment lost 5 bases and the V segment lost 1 base, leaving 5 bases of the junction unmatched. Germline V CDR1 and CDR2: SQVTM, ANQGSEA. CDR3 loop: CSVEGGTGADEQYF. Written as DNA, the CDR3 is TGCAGCGTTGAAGGGGGGACAGGGGCTGACGAGCAGTACTTC.

This clone was found once. The chain employs TRBV20-1 and TRBJ2-3; D unresolved. The CDR3 has 11 amino acids. Trimming stripped 2 bases from V and 10 bases from J, with 10 bases between. CDR1 is DFQATT and CDR2 is SNEGSKA in the germline V gene (reference sequence). The CDR3 DNA is TGCAGTGCTAGATTGTCAAGCGCGCAGTATTTT. Protein sequence: CSARLSSAQYF.